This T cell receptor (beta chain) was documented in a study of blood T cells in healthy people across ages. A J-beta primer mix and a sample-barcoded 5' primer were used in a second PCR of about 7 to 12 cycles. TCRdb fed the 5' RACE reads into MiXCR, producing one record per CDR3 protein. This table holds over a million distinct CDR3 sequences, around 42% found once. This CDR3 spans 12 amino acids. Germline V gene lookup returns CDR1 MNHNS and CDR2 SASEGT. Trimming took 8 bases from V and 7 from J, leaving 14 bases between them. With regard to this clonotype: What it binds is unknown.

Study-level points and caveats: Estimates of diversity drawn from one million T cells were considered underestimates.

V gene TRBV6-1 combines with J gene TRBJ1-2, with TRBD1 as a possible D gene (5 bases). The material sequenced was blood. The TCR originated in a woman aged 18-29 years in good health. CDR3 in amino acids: CASGTPGGGYTF. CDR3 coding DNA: TGTGCCAGCGGGACCCCAGGCGGTGGCTACACCTTC.